This TCR beta chain was sequenced during a study of cytomegalovirus exposure and HLA in healthy donors. Study outcomes and limitations: The tendency of first-cohort TCR clusters to co-occur in the 120 validation repertoires was the finding of a later analysis. The study designated 150 or so TCR beta chains cytomegalovirus-associated.

The CDR3 covers 15 residues. Trimming removed 0 bases at V and 0 bases at J, with 8 bases between. The V gene's germline CDR1 is GTSNPN and CDR2 SVGIG (reference sequence). Generated by immunoSEQ multiplex PCR, the TCRdb table keeps only in-frame clones and is missing some. The sample carries about 130,000 clones, about 91% recorded once. Concerning this clone: Its antigen is currently unknown.

Donors were drawn from the approximately 120-subject validation cohort, separate from the approximately 700-subject first cohort. The sample taken for sequencing was PBMCs. The TCR sequence derives from a woman younger than 30 in good health and CMV-seropositive. The chain joins TRBV30 to TRBJ1-4; no definite D call. CDR3 nucleotides: TGTGCCTGGAGTGTAATAGCCTCAACTAATGAAAAACTGTTTTTT. Amino acid sequence: CAWSVIASTNEKLFF.